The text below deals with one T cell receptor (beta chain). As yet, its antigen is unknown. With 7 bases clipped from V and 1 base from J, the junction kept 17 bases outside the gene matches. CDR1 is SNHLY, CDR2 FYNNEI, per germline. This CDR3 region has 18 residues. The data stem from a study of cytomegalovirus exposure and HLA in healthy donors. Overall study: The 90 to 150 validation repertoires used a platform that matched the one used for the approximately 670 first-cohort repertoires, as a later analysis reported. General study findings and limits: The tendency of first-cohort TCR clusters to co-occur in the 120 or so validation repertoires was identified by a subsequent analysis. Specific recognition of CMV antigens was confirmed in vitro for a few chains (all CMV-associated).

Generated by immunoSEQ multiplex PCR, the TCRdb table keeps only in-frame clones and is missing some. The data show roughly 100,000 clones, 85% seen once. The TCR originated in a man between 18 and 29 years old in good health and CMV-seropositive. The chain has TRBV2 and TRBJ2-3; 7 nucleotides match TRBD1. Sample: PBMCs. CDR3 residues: CASTPGTALTQRTDTQYF. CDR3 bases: TGTGCCAGCACCCCCGGGACAGCCCTTACTCAACGCACAGATACGCAGTATTTT.